This passage covers 24 T cell receptor beta chains from one sample sequenced in a study of PD-1 blockade in classical Hodgkin lymphoma. Assay: immunoSEQ multiplex PCR; the TCRdb copy retains only in-frame clones and omits some. The data contain about 61,000 clones, more than 80% of them singletons. Brentuximab vedotin exposure varied among the patients, all of whom had relapsed after autologous stem cell transplantation. The sample was peripheral blood mononuclear cells (PBMCs), taken at baseline. The receptors were sampled from a human donor with classical Hodgkin lymphoma.

This clone was picked up a small number of times. J is TRBJ1-1 and V is TRBV2, with a tentative D call TRBD1 (5 bases). CDR1 SNHLY and CDR2 FYNNEI come from the germline V gene. This CDR3 contains 12 residues. Deletions cut 8 bases from V and 1 base from J, with 8 bases between. DNA for the CDR3: TGTGCCAGCCGGGGCAGGAACACTGAAGCTTTCTTT. Residues: CASRGRNTEAFF.

This rearrangement joins TRBV19 to TRBJ2-2; no clear D. Trimming took 3 bases from V and 5 from J, leaving 7 bases between them. The germline V gene encodes CDR1 LNHDA and CDR2 SQIVND (reference sequence). CDR3 length: 13 residues. Here the CDR3 reads CASSIWSTGELFF. The DNA of the CDR3 is TGTGCCAGTAGTATTTGGTCGACCGGGGAGCTGTTTTTT.

The chain has TRBV5-4 and TRBJ1-1, with D unclear. The CDR3 length is 20 residues. V was clipped by 2 bases and J by 0 bases, with 26 bases between them. Germline lookup yields CDR1 SGHNT and CDR2 YYREEE (reference sequence). The CDR3 is CASSFDSLPTELIMNTEAFF. CDR3 DNA sequence: TGTGCCAGCAGCTTTGATTCTCTTCCGACCGAGCTGATTATGAACACTGAAGCTTTCTTT.

This chain joins TRBV10-3 and TRBJ2-5; D is possibly TRBD2 (6 bases). This CDR3 region has 17 residues. The germline CDR1 and CDR2 sequences are ENHRY and SYGVKD. V was clipped by 1 base and J by 4 bases, with 19 bases between them. The CDR3 nucleotides are TGTGCCATCAGTGAGTTCCGGGACTCCCGGCTTGGAGAGACCCAGTACTTC. Its protein is CAISEFRDSRLGETQYF.

The chain is built from TRBV18 and TRBJ1-2; D is undetermined. The ends were cut back, 3 bases at V and 0 bases at J, with 11 bases in the middle. From germline, CDR1 is KGHSH and CDR2 LQKENI. The CDR3 totals 15 residues. The CDR3 DNA sequence: TGTGCCAGCTCACCGGAGGCAGTTACTAACTATGGCTACACCTTC. It specifies CASSPEAVTNYGYTF.

The rearrangement links TRBV18 to TRBJ2-7; D gene ambiguous. This CDR3 spans 11 amino acids. Per the germline V gene, CDR1 is KGHSH and CDR2 is LQKENI. V was trimmed by 4 bases and J by 2 bases, leaving 3 bases between them. The CDR3 DNA is TGTGCCAGCTCACAAGCCTACGAGCAGTACTTC. This sequence encodes CASSQAYEQYF.

The chain couples TRBV2 to TRBJ1-2; 7 positions match TRBD1. The length of the CDR3 is 13 residues. Germline V gene sequence: CDR1 SNHLY, CDR2 FYNNEI. With 6 bases clipped from V and 5 bases from J, the junction kept 6 bases outside the gene matches. The CDR3 region has the DNA TGTGCCAGCAGAGGGGACAGTACTTATGGCTACACCTTC. It codes for CASRGDSTYGYTF.

V gene TRBV18 combines with J gene TRBJ1-1; D may be TRBD1 (5 bases). V dropped 1 base and J dropped 1 base, with 10 bases sitting between them. CDR1 and CDR2 from the germline V gene are KGHSH and LQKENI. This CDR3 is built from 15 residues. This CDR3 reads CASSPLPGRNTEAFF. In nucleotides, the CDR3 is TGTGCCAGCTCACCACTGCCGGGGCGGAACACTGAAGCTTTCTTT.

The chain joins TRBV2 to TRBJ2-7; the D gene is possibly TRBD2 (5 bases). Looked up from germline, CDR1 is SNHLY and CDR2 is FYNNEI. This CDR3 contains 14 residues. Deletions cut 5 bases from V and 7 bases from J, with 18 bases between. The DNA of the CDR3 is TGTGCCAGCAGTTTTGACCGGGAACTGGGTGAGCAGTACTTC. Translation gives CASSFDRELGEQYF.

This sequence joins TRBV2 and TRBJ2-1; TRBD2 aligns across 8 bases. This CDR3 is 11 amino acids long. The junction had 3 bases not matched to a gene; V was cut back by 8 bases and J by 9 bases. Germline V lookup: CDR1 SNHLY, CDR2 FYNNEI. Here the CDR3 DNA reads TGTGCCAGCGACCGGGGGGGTGAGCAGTTCTTC. Its protein product is CASDRGGEQFF.

The chain carries TRBV18 and TRBJ1-2; TRBD1 might be the D (6 bases). With 2 bases removed from V and 4 bases from J, the gap between germline ends came to 17 bases. Per germline, CDR1 KGHSH and CDR2 LQKENI. This CDR3 spans 16 amino acids. The DNA for the CDR3 is TGTGCCAGCTCACCAGGTTCGCCAGGGGTAGGCTATGGCTACACCTTC. This sequence encodes CASSPGSPGVGYGYTF.

In DNA form, the CDR3 reads TGTGCCATCAGTGAGTCGGTCCTTTCTACAGATACGCAGTATTTT. It codes for CAISESVLSTDTQYF. The chain links TRBV10-3 to TRBJ2-3; D uncertain. The CDR3 runs 15 residues. V lost 0 bases and J lost 3, with 10 bases in between. Per the germline V gene, CDR1 is ENHRY and CDR2 is SYGVKD.

The rearrangement joins TRBV6-5 to TRBJ1-2; D gene ambiguous. V was cut by 0 bases and J by 2 bases, with 10 bases left in between. CDR1 MNHEY and CDR2 SVGAGI come from the germline V gene. This CDR3 region has 15 residues. The CDR3 loop reads CASSYSVSLNYGYTF. CDR3 coding DNA: TGTGCCAGCAGTTACTCGGTCTCCCTCAACTATGGCTACACCTTC.

The chain employs TRBV6-6 and TRBJ2-1; 9 bases align to TRBD2. V was clipped by 6 bases and J by 12 bases; unmatched bases: 18. The CDR3 consists of 16 residues. Germline CDR1 and CDR2: MNHNY and SVGAGI (reference sequence). DNA of the CDR3: TGTGCCAGCAGAACCCTAATTAGCGGGGGCCAAAGGGGGCAGTTCTTC. Residues: CASRTLISGGQRGQFF.

The J gene is TRBJ2-3, the V gene TRBV2, with TRBD2 matching 8 bases. Looked up from germline, CDR1 is SNHLY and CDR2 is FYNNEI. This CDR3 spans 14 amino acids. V gave up 7 bases and J gave up 6 bases; unmatched junction bases: 9. The CDR3 spells CASKWSGGLDTQYF. CDR3 in DNA: TGTGCCAGCAAGTGGTCGGGGGGGCTGGATACGCAGTATTTT.

CDR3 DNA: TGTGCCAGCAGTTACAGGGTTGGCTACACCTTC. It translates to CASSYRVGYTF. This chain joins TRBV6-1 and TRBJ1-2; D perhaps matches TRBD1 (6 bases). Trimming removed 5 bases from V and 7 bases from J, with 8 bases in between. CDR3 length: 11 residues. CDR1 MNHNS and CDR2 SASEGT come from the germline V gene.

The chain joins TRBV10-3 to TRBJ2-7, with 11 bases matching TRBD1. Germline assignment: CDR1 ENHRY and CDR2 SYGVKD. The CDR3 has 14 amino acids. The ends lost 3 bases at V and 7 bases at J; junction bases unmatched: 5. The CDR3 DNA sequence: TGTGCCATCAGTGAAAGGGGACAGGGGGGAGAGCAGTACTTC. Its translation is CAISERGQGGEQYF.

The V gene is TRBV19, the J gene TRBJ1-2; D is perhaps TRBD1 (6 bases). The CDR3 contains 14 residues. The V gene's germline CDR1 is LNHDA and CDR2 SQIVND (reference sequence). The chain's CDR3 is CATLGGSIDYGYTF. CDR3 bases: TGTGCTACCCTAGGGGGGAGCATTGACTATGGCTACACCTTC.

V gene TRBV15 combines with J gene TRBJ2-5, with D hard to call. The CDR3 consists of 11 residues. Germline V gene data show CDR1 as LNHNV and CDR2 as YYDKDF (reference sequence). V shed 3 bases and J shed 4 bases, with 3 bases lying between them. CDR3 sequence reads: CATSRSETQYF. CDR3 coding DNA: TGTGCCACCAGCAGGTCAGAGACCCAGTACTTC.

This chain links TRBV7-2 with TRBJ1-2, with D perhaps matching TRBD1 (6 bases). Germline V gene data show CDR1 as SGHTA and CDR2 as FQGNSA. The CDR3 is 18 amino acids. V was cut by 2 bases and J by 1 base, with 20 bases left in between. The CDR3 DNA reads TGTGCCAGCAGCTTACTGTCCAGGGGTTTGGGAAATAACTATGGCTACACCTTC. It specifies CASSLLSRGLGNNYGYTF.

The chain joins TRBV5-1 to TRBJ2-2; 9 nucleotides line up with TRBD1. V shed 7 bases, J shed 5 bases, and the junction held 6 bases outside the gene matches. The germline gives CDR1 SGHRS, CDR2 YFSETQ. The CDR3 is 14 amino acids. The DNA for the CDR3 is TGCGCCAGCCAGGAGACAGGGGGAACCGGGGAGCTGTTTTTT. Its protein is CASQETGGTGELFF.

This chain joins TRBV30 and TRBJ2-2; 8 bases align to TRBD2. V lost 6 bases, J lost 7 bases, and 7 bases stayed unmatched. Germline V CDR1 and CDR2: GTSNPN, SVGIG (reference sequence). The CDR3 is 13 residues long. In nucleotides, the CDR3 is TGTGCCTGCTCGGGGGGGCCGGACGGGGAGCTGTTTTTT. It yields the protein CACSGGPDGELFF.

This chain joins TRBV7-2 and TRBJ1-3, with D hard to call. This CDR3 is 17 amino acids long. The V gene's germline CDR1 is SGHTA and CDR2 FQGNSA. Trimming left V 1 base short and J 0 bases short, with 13 bases between. In DNA, the CDR3 is TGTGCCAGCAGCTTAGACCCTGGTTCTTACTCTGGAAACACCATATATTTT. This sequence encodes CASSLDPGSYSGNTIYF. The full variable domain, with the rest looked up from reference TRBV7-2 and TRBJ1-3, is GAGVSQSPSNKVTEKGKDVELRCDPISGHTALYWYRQSLGQGLEFLIYFQGNSAPDKSGLPSDRFSAERTGGSVSTLTIQRTQQEDSAVYLCASSLDPGSYSGNTIYFGEGSWLTVV.

This clone has just one count. The chain has TRBV19 and TRBJ1-1; D gene unclear. Germline CDR1 and CDR2: LNHDA and SQIVND (reference sequence). V shed 5 bases and J shed 6 bases, with 19 bases lying between them. The CDR3 spans 15 residues. The CDR3 region has the DNA TGTGCCAGTAGTTTAAAACCGGGAGCCCTGGCTGAAGCTTTCTTT. It specifies CASSLKPGALAEAFF.